Given below is one TCR beta chain in context. Its antigen is currently not known. No quality values exist for individual bases; no much larger clone is one base distant. The data derive from a study of cytomegalovirus exposure and HLA in healthy donors (dated by TCRdb to 2016 to 2017). Concerning the study at large: An earlier analysis of fewer than 750 of the donors reported over 250 Gb of sequence data and 95 million to 120 million unique TCR beta sequences obtained from some 200 million T cells. To decide whether each TCR beta V gene segment behaved as functional or pseudogenic, an earlier analysis of approximately 620 of the donors relied on high-throughput TCR beta sequencing. The study combined high-throughput TCR immunosequencing, statistical association of individual TCRs with disease status, and machine learning to predict cytomegalovirus infection status. Both class I and class II loci were covered by HLA typing, at four-digit resolution. In addition to the first cohort of 666 subjects, a separate validation cohort of approximately 110 different subjects was used. Across some 400 genotyped donors of the cohort, an average of roughly 250,000 unique TCR beta nucleotide sequences per donor were sequenced, and roughly 18% of those sequences were non-productive. Because of strong linkage in the cohort, roughly five DR-DQ haplotypes were treated as single units for association and clustering. About 300 gigabases of sequencing data and around 80 million unique TCR sequences made up an early release that covered over 550 HLA-typed donors. The study aimed to test whether cataloging public T cell receptors could reveal signatures of past pathogen exposure. In the later analysis, no new phenotypic data were used to find candidate immune exposures; instead, reliance was placed on TCR beta sequences and their occurrence across donors. A later analysis re-examined previously published TCR beta repertoires from more than 600 donors and added high-resolution HLA genotyping to investigate patterns of TCR occurrence. The number of donors typed differed by locus, with about 629-640 for A, B, C, DRB1 and DQB1, over 500 for DQA1, approximately 570 for DPA1, and around 450 for DPB1. Among the roughly 400 genotyped donors, under 90% belonged to the genetic ancestry cluster associated with self-reported Caucasian donors. Every repertoire in the discovery cohort had been generated on one and the same sequencing platform. A later genetic analysis used genome-wide SNP genotypes for about 65% of the roughly 670 donors, treating that subset as a discovery cohort. Donor age, sex, ethnicity and CMV serostatus were compiled together with the repertoire data. The study profiled the T cell repertoires of under 850 subjects by immunosequencing and related them to cytomegalovirus serostatus.

Library preparation employed the immunoSEQ multiplex PCR assay. The multiplex PCR relied on a mix of 60 forward primers for TCR Vbeta segments and 13 reverse primers for TCR Jbeta segments. The CDR3 region of rearranged TCR beta genes was amplified from genomic DNA by a multiplex PCR assay. The amplified TCR beta libraries were sequenced on the Illumina HiSeq System as 87-base-pair reads. Regarding the original processing steps: A later analysis tallied around 80 million unique TCR beta chains across the approximately 670 repertoires, and approximately 9.9 million of those chains were shared by two or more donors. To remove PCR and sequencing errors, raw reads were error-corrected and collapsed into unique sequences using a nearest-neighbor algorithm that merged closely related sequences. V, D and J gene segments were assigned by aligning CDR3 sequences to IMGT reference sequences. For a sequence to be retained, a match of at least six nucleotides to both a V gene segment and a J gene segment was required. A rearrangement counted as productive if the CDR3 had no stop codons and remained in frame with V and J, and every other rearrangement counted as non-productive. CDR3 was defined by IMGT convention, running from the second conserved V-encoded cysteine to the conserved J-encoded phenylalanine. The earlier analysis of 500 to 750 of the donors excluded any sequence lacking an unambiguous match to a single V gene segment. An earlier analysis of about 590 of the donors classified V segments as functional when productive rearrangements were above 56.7% and as segregating when the standard deviation between donors was above 5%. A statistical classification framework was developed to diagnose cytomegalovirus status using the catalog of TCR beta chain sequences. V and J gene assignment, in a later analysis, came from comparing TCR nucleotide sequences with IMGT/GENE-DB human TR gene sequences. A later analysis assigned CDR3 sequences and most-parsimonious VDJ recombination scenarios with the TCRdist pipeline. In a later analysis, each TCR beta chain was defined by its CDR3 amino acid sequence together with its V-gene family, and reads without a unique V-gene family were excluded. To address suspected cross-contamination and a sequencing artifact, a later analysis removed roughly 640 highly shared, low-generation-probability nucleotide sequences. In a later analysis, a clonal expansion index was calculated for each public chain from normalized within-repertoire ranks of inferred template counts. In a later analysis, generation probabilities were computed using a VDJ recombination model fitted to out-of-frame rearrangements, and the results were checked against IGoR. In a later analysis, TCR-TCR, TCR-HLA and TCR-CMV co-occurrence was scored with hypergeometric tests, and a repertoire-size bias correction was applied to TCR pairs. To estimate false discovery rates, a later analysis permuted the HLA or CMV assignments 20 times. In a later analysis, co-occurring TCRs were grouped with DBSCAN, and TCRdist sequence similarity was added when clustering was performed within HLA-allele-positive subsets. Co-occurrence clustering excluded repertoires with fewer than 30,000 or more than 120,000 public chains, plus five with anomalous nucleotide sharing. The table was pulled from immuneACCESS by TCRdb, which kept in-frame rearrangements only. Such tables lose some clones; where checked, under half of the loss comes from unresolved V genes, and the rest has no known cause. The V and J calls and clone size are taken from that table; D and trimming were inferred from the DNA. Counted in this sample were more than 130,000 clones; around 76% of them appeared once. Clones ranked in the top ten supply about 3.8% of the sample.

In total, about 650 healthy bone marrow donors made up the cohort. All cohort members were sampled while nominally healthy, although unrecorded immune exposures were likely present. The donor was CMV seronegative and was included in the group of several hundred seronegative cohort members. A peripheral blood sample was collected from each donor, and TCR beta sequencing was performed on peripheral blood mononuclear cells. The Qiagen DNeasy Blood Extraction Kit was used to extract genomic DNA from the blood cell samples. Paper-wide results and their limitations: In vitro tests confirmed that a few of the cytomegalovirus-associated TCR beta chains recognize cytomegalovirus antigens. A later analysis reported that several top co-occurrence clusters appeared linked to parvovirus B19, influenza, CMV and Epstein-Barr virus. Because HLA typing was missing for some donors at each locus, association tests included only the typed subset. In a later analysis, the rate of TCR association differed among HLA loci, with DRB1 alleles having the most associated TCRs and HLA-C alleles having the fewest. In a later analysis, HLA-associated TCR beta chains were found to be more clonally expanded and to have lower generation probabilities than equally common non-associated chains. When HLA alleles, especially DR and DQ, strongly co-occurred, attributing TCR associations to individual alleles was difficult. The classifier was reported to diagnose cytomegalovirus status with high specificity and sensitivity in both the original cohort and the validation cohort. Compared with the approximately 710-donor mean, donors in an Asian-associated ancestry cluster had fewer N-insertions in productive TCRs, according to a later genetic analysis. The authors suggested that the approach could potentially be generalized to other disease states and immunological phenotypes. The presence/absence analyses assumed that sequencing depth was roughly uniform across donors, and that assumption may not be true. A group of highly shared sequence variants was considered likely to be a technical artifact of the sequencing pipeline. Because counts were too low, roughly 17 rarely observed V segments, including chromosome 9 orphons, were left out of the earlier analysis of approximately 500 of the donors. Correlated functional status among segregating V segments might be attributable to linkage disequilibrium, but an unknown experimental factor could not be ruled out. This cohort had only TCR beta chains sequenced, and the lack of alpha or paired-chain data limited which features could be detected. A later genetic analysis associated a missense DCLRE1C variant with V-gene and J-gene trimming of TCR beta chains, and an independent cohort replicated the association. The only immune exposure information available for the cohort was CMV serostatus. The study gave a list of roughly 150 TCR beta chains associated with cytomegalovirus. Across donors, most TCR sequences were observed very rarely, whereas some public TCRs were present in many individuals. Broadly in line with IMGT annotations, most TCR beta V segments showed up in productive rearrangements about 90% or about 30% of the time in an earlier analysis of about 500 of the donors. According to a later analysis, most CMV-associated TCR beta chains appeared to be HLA-restricted, and the HLA associations seemed to be driven largely by CMV exposure. At a false discovery rate of 0.05, a later analysis linked 15,000 to 20,000 TCR beta sequences to specific HLA alleles. A further reported finding was that TCR beta sequences accurately predicted the HLA-A and HLA-B alleles for most subjects in the first cohort.

The receptor was isolated from a man in his late teens or twenties in good health and CMV-seronegative. Sequenced material: PBMCs.

The CDR3 sequence is CASSIVTGTSGGSSYNEQFF. The nucleotide sequence reads as follows: TGTGCCAGTAGTATAGTTACAGGGACTAGCGGGGGAAGCTCCTACAATGAGCAGTTCTTC. This receptor chain uses TRBV19 and TRBJ2-1; 14 bases in the middle match TRBD2. For CDR1 and CDR2, the germline V gene (reference sequence) lists LNHDA and SQIVND. Compared with germline, V lacks 1 base and J lacks 0 bases; bases without a gene match: 8. Counted from cysteine to phenylalanine, this CDR3 has 20 amino acids. Of the read, only the CDR3 DNA is kept; its 60 bases are in frame from base 1. Full variable domain (CDR3 extended with the reference TRBV19 and TRBJ2-1 proteins): DGGITQSPKYLFRKEGQNVTLSCEQNLNHDAMYWYRQDPGQGLRLIYYSQIVNDFQKGDIAEGYSVSREKKESFPLTVTSAQKNPTAFYLCASSIVTGTSGGSSYNEQFFGPGTRLTVL.